These 10 T cell receptor beta chains share one sample of origin, sequenced in a study of blood T cells in healthy people across ages. Alongside a J-beta primer mix, a sample-barcoded 5' primer served in a second PCR lasting roughly 6 to 11 cycles. From the 5' RACE reads, TCRdb called clonotypes with MiXCR, one entry per CDR3 protein. The sample lists more than 500,000 distinct CDR3 sequences, approximately 25% occurring once. Sequencing used blood. The receptors stem from a woman aged 70-85 years in good health.

This clonotype was seen only a few times. The genes are TRBV12-3 or TRBV12-4 and TRBJ2-5, with D possibly TRBD1 on 5 matching bases. TRBJ2-1 matches the DNA end more closely, so the J call is doubtful. The CDR3 is 15 amino acids. The CDR3 sequence is CASSLVVHSGNEQFF. The CDR3 DNA sequence: TGTGCCAGCAGTTTAGTAGTCCATTCAGGGAATGAGCAGTTCTTC.

A few counts support this clonotype. The junction shows a germline mismatch at one end, possibly a read error. The rearrangement joins TRBV11-2 to TRBJ2-5; D might be TRBD2 (5 bases). CDR1 is SGHAT and CDR2 is FQNNGV in the germline V gene. The CDR3 is 14 amino acids. The DNA of the CDR3 is TGTGCCAGCAGCCCGCGGGTAACTCAAGCGACCCAGTACTTC. Translation: CASSPRVTQATQYF.

In regard to this clonotype: One end of the junction fails to match germline, which may point to a read error. The V and J genes are TRBV6-2 or TRBV6-3 and TRBJ1-2; weak D call: TRBD1 (5 bases). The length of the CDR3 is 12 residues. Germline CDR1 and CDR2: MNHEY and SVGEGT. This chain's CDR3 is CASSYGQGPGPF. CDR3 coding DNA: TGTGCCAGCAGTTACGGGCAGGGCCCCGGCCCCTTC.

This clonotype was seen more than once but under ten times. The V and J genes are TRBV25-1 and TRBJ2-1; D may match TRBD1 or TRBD2 (6 bases each). The CDR3 sequence is 15 residues long. Trimming removed 0 bases at V and 3 bases at J, with 9 bases between. From germline, CDR1 is MGHDK and CDR2 SYGVNS. The CDR3 DNA reads TGTGCCAGCAGTGAATACGGGGGCTTCTACAATGAGCAGTTCTTC. Its translation is CASSEYGGFYNEQFF.

This clonotype was observed a few times. The chain couples TRBV5-1 to TRBJ2-5; no definite D call. V was clipped by 0 bases and J by 4 bases, with 10 bases between them. This CDR3 is built from 14 residues. Germline lookup yields CDR1 SGHRS and CDR2 YFSETQ. The CDR3 reads CASSLGRSGETQYF. As DNA, the CDR3 is TGCGCCAGCAGCTTGGGGCGGTCAGGAGAGACCCAGTACTTC.

V and J are TRBV10-3 and TRBJ1-3; TRBD1 is a possible D gene (5 bases). Germline V gene sequence: CDR1 ENHRY, CDR2 SYGVKD. The CDR3 is made up of 14 amino acids. Deletions cut 6 bases from V and 5 bases from J, with 14 bases between. In DNA form, the CDR3 reads TGTGCCATCAGCGCCGGGACGAATAGAAACACCATATATTTT. Translated: CAISAGTNRNTIYF.

This chain joins TRBV7-2 and TRBJ2-7; 7 nucleotides agree with TRBD2. V lost 2 bases and J lost 2; bases outside the gene matches: 0. This CDR3 contains 13 residues. CDR1 SGHTA and CDR2 FQGNSA come from the germline V gene. CDR3 nucleotides: TGTGCCAGCAGCTTACGGGGGGCCTACGAGCAGTACTTC. This gives the protein CASSLRGAYEQYF.

The chain has TRBV6-5 and TRBJ2-5; no definite D call. V lost 2 bases and J lost 4, with 11 bases in between. The CDR3 has 14 amino acids. Germline-derived CDR1 and CDR2 are MNHEY and SVGAGI. The CDR3 spells CASSYAKGRETQYF. DNA for the CDR3: TGTGCCAGCAGTTACGCTAAGGGAAGAGAGACCCAGTACTTC.

Details on this clonotype: A single base separates this from a much larger clone, so it may be a read error. The CDR3 sequence: CASSSRAVSTDTQYF. The CDR3 DNA reads TGTGCCAGCAGTTCCCGGGCGGTTAGCACAGATACGCAGTATTTT. The rearrangement joins TRBV27 to TRBJ2-3; D unclear. CDR1 and CDR2 from the germline V gene are MNHEY and SMNVEV (reference sequence). The CDR3 is 15 residues long. Deletions cut 4 bases from V and 0 bases from J, with 11 bases between.

The chain combines TRBV5-1 with TRBJ2-5, with D unclear. Per the germline V gene, CDR1 is SGHRS and CDR2 is YFSETQ. V lost 3 bases, J lost 1 base, and 7 bases lay in between. The CDR3 has 13 amino acids. CDR3 DNA: TGCGCCAGCAGCTATACCATCCAAGAGACCCAGTACTTC. Translating it yields CASSYTIQETQYF.